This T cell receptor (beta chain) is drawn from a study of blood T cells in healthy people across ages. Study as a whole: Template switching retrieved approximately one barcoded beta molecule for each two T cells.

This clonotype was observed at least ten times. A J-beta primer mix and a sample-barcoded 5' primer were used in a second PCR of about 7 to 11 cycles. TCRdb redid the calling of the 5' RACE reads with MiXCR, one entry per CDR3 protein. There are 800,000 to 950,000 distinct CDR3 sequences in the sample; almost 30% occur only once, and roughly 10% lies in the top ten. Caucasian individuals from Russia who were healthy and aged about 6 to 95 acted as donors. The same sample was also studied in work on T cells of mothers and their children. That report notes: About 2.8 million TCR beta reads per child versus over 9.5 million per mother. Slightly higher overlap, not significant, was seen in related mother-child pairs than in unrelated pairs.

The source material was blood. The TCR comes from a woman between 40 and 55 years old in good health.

The CDR3 sequence: CASSLTQGADTQYF. CDR3 nucleotide sequence: TGTGCCAGCAGCTTAACTCAGGGAGCAGATACGCAGTATTTT. The chain combines TRBV7-3 with TRBJ2-3; TRBD1 or TRBD2 may be the D gene (5 bases each). The CDR3 is 14 residues long. Trimming removed 0 bases at V and 4 bases at J, with 8 bases between. Per germline, CDR1 SGHTA and CDR2 FQGTGA.